This record looks at one TCR beta chain sequence and its context. Followed over time, Seattle patients had been enrolled while infection was active. CDR1 and CDR2 from the germline V gene are SGHVS and FQNEAQ. This CDR3 is built from 14 residues. The V end was cut by 6 bases, the J end by 7 bases, with 13 bases between. As processed by the authors: Using reference gene primer amplification, nucleated cell counts were estimated. Produced via immunoSEQ multiplex PCR; TCRdb's table is partial and in-frame only. From that table come the V and J calls and clone size; the DNA was used to work out D and trimming. The table records some 180,000 clones, roughly 79% of them present only once. The data are from a study of blood T cell repertoires in COVID-19. Turning to the study itself: PBMCs, B-cell-depleted T cells, or T cells provided the cDNA or gDNA that made up the material.

The chain carries TRBV7-8 and TRBJ1-6; D call uncertain. What was sequenced was peripheral blood. This sequence originates from a woman older than 75 with COVID-19, enrolled during active disease. The CDR3 nucleotides are TGTGCCAGCAGTTATGACACACGAAATTCACCCCTCCACTTT. Encoded protein: CASSYDTRNSPLHF.